Presented here are 16 T cell receptor beta chains from one specimen sequenced in a study of T cell repertoires in cytomegalovirus infection. These TCRs are of unknown antigen specificity. TCRdb fed the reads into MiXCR, producing one record per CDR3 protein. The sample shows roughly 860,000 distinct CDR3 sequences, 30% to 35% of them seen only once. The sample in question was cultured CD8+ T cells from PBMCs, obtained from culture after CMV antigen stimulation. The receptors were gathered from a human donor in good health (CMV status not recorded). Some clones in this sample may be carry-over from other donors' samples.

This clonotype was counted a few times. This rearrangement joins TRBV5-1 to TRBJ2-7; 7 bases fit TRBD1. The length of the CDR3 is 15 residues. Germline lookup yields CDR1 SGHRS and CDR2 YFSETQ. J gave up 1 base and V 2 bases, and 6 bases lay outside the gene matches. As DNA, the CDR3 is TGCGCCAGCAGCTTTTTTTCGACAGGGTCCTACGAGCAGTACTTC. Its translation is CASSFFSTGSYEQYF.

This clonotype was recorded at least ten times. This chain connects TRBV7-9 to TRBJ2-5; 14 bases fit TRBD2. The CDR3 sequence is 20 residues long. The V segment lost 4 bases and the J segment 0 bases; nucleotides outside the gene matches: 13. Germline V CDR1 and CDR2: SEHNR, FQNEAQ (reference sequence). The CDR3, as DNA: TGTGCCAGCAGCTCAGCTGACATTGGGACTAGCGGGAGTTACCAAGAGACCCAGTACTTC. It codes for CASSSADIGTSGSYQETQYF. The full variable domain, its missing parts supplied by reference TRBV7-9 and TRBJ2-5, is DTGVSQNPRHKITKRGQNVTFRCDPISEHNRLYWYRQTLGQGPEFLTYFQNEAQLEKSRLLSDRFSAERPKGSFSTLEIQRTEQGDSAMYLCASSSADIGTSGSYQETQYFGPGTRLLVL.

The rearrangement joins TRBV6-2 or TRBV6-3 to TRBJ2-1; 9 positions agree with TRBD2. Germline CDR1 and CDR2: MNHEY and SVGEGT. The CDR3 extends over 14 amino acids. The V and J ends lost 7 bases and 9 bases, in that order; junction bases with no gene match: 10. CDR3 nucleotides: TGTGCCAGCAAAATAAGCGGGGGGCCGCGTGAGCAGTTCTTC. It encodes CASKISGGPREQFF.

This clonotype showed up just a few times. The chain employs TRBV15 and TRBJ1-5, with a possible D match to TRBD1 (5 bases). Looked up from germline, CDR1 is LNHNV and CDR2 is YYDKDF (reference sequence). V was trimmed by 0 bases and J by 9 bases, leaving 15 bases between them. The CDR3 spans 15 residues. CDR3 nucleotides: TGTGCCACCAGCAGAGATCGGGGGTTGATTTTGCCCCAGCATTTT. Protein: CATSRDRGLILPQHF.

The gene calls are TRBV6-5 and TRBJ1-5; D gene uncertain. This CDR3 spans 15 amino acids. The germline V and J ends were trimmed by 0 bases and 1 base, with 7 bases remaining between them. The germline V gene encodes CDR1 MNHEY and CDR2 SVGAGI. CDR3 sequence: CASSYSARSNQPQHF. CDR3 in DNA: TGTGCCAGCAGTTACTCGGCCAGGAGCAATCAGCCCCAGCATTTT.

A single count supports this clonotype. The chain couples TRBV27 to TRBJ2-1; 10 bases map to TRBD2. The CDR3 length is 16 residues. The germline CDR1 and CDR2 sequences are MNHEY and SMNVEV (reference sequence). V was pared by 6 bases and J by 4 bases, with 9 bases of the junction left unmatched. The CDR3 protein is CASRRPLAGVYNEQFF. The CDR3 DNA reads TGTGCCAGCAGGCGGCCTCTAGCGGGGGTATACAATGAGCAGTTCTTC.

As for this clonotype: A much larger clone lies a single base off, so this may be a read error. CDR3 sequence (DNA): TGCAGCCTTGGAAGGTACACTGAAGCTTTCTTT. Its protein is CSLGRYTEAFF. The V call is TRBV29-1, the J call TRBJ1-1, with D unclear. The CDR3 has 11 amino acids. Trimming pared 8 bases from V and 3 bases from J, leaving 10 bases between. CDR1 and CDR2 from the germline V gene are SQVTM and ANQGSEA.

This rearrangement joins TRBV2 to TRBJ1-5; the match to TRBD1 covers 7 bases. The germline gives CDR1 SNHLY, CDR2 FYNNEI. V trimming: 8 bases; J trimming: 4 bases; junction bases outside the gene matches: 11. The CDR3 length is 15 residues. The CDR3 sequence is CASCPGDSPNQPQHF. CDR3 bases: TGTGCCAGCTGCCCCGGGGACAGTCCGAATCAGCCCCAGCATTTT.

The CDR3 loop is CASSSGARHADYEQYF. The CDR3 coding sequence is TGTGCCAGCAGCTCAGGAGCCCGGCACGCAGACTACGAGCAGTACTTC. The chain is built from TRBV7-9 and TRBJ2-7; D not certain. Deletions cut 4 bases from V and 3 bases from J, with 19 bases between. CDR1 is SEHNR, CDR2 FQNEAQ, per germline (reference sequence). The CDR3 runs to 16 residues. Based on the CDR3 plus reference TRBV7-9 and TRBJ2-7, the full variable domain is DTGVSQNPRHKITKRGQNVTFRCDPISEHNRLYWYRQTLGQGPEFLTYFQNEAQLEKSRLLSDRFSAERPKGSFSTLEIQRTEQGDSAMYLCASSSGARHADYEQYFGPGTRLTVT.

The chain combines TRBV4-1 with TRBJ2-1; TRBD1 is a possible D gene (6 bases). With 3 bases removed from V and 8 bases from J, the gap between germline ends came to 20 bases. Germline CDR1 and CDR2: MGHRA and YSYEKL. CDR3 length: 16 amino acids. CDR3 amino acids: CASSQYLETGYDEQFF. As DNA, the CDR3 is TGCGCCAGCAGCCAGTACTTGGAAACAGGGTACGATGAGCAGTTCTTC.

The rearrangement uses TRBV2 and TRBJ2-5; D ambiguous. The CDR3 contains 11 residues. The V gene lost 6 bases and the J gene lost 3 bases, with 5 bases spanning the gap. Germline lookup yields CDR1 SNHLY and CDR2 FYNNEI. The CDR3 nucleotides are TGTGCCAGCAGCGCAAAAGAGACCCAGTACTTC. This encodes CASSAKETQYF. The complete variable domain, with remaining parts taken from reference TRBV2 and TRBJ2-5, reads EPEVTQTPSHQVTQMGQEVILRCVPISNHLYFYWYRQILGQKVEFLVSFYNNEISEKSEIFDDQFSVERPDGSNFTLKIRSTKLEDSAMYFCASSAKETQYFGPGTRLLVL.

The CDR3 reads CASSLSISLKETQYF. The CDR3 DNA reads TGTGCCAGCAGCTTATCCATTTCTTTGAAAGAGACCCAGTACTTC. The chain links TRBV7-8 to TRBJ2-5, with no clear D. The V end was cut by 2 bases, the J end by 3 bases, with 13 bases between. The CDR3 is 15 residues long. Per the germline V gene, CDR1 is SGHVS and CDR2 is FQNEAQ. The full variable domain, in which reference TRBV7-8 and TRBJ2-5 provide the parts outside the CDR3, is GAGVSQSPRYKVAKRGQDVALRCDPISGHVSLFWYQQALGQGPEFLTYFQNEAQLDKSGLPSDRFFAERPEGSVSTLKIQRTQQEDSAVYLCASSLSISLKETQYFGPGTRLLVL.

This clonotype was seen only a few times. This sequence joins TRBV7-6 and TRBJ2-1; TRBD2 aligns across 9 bases. Germline CDR1 and CDR2: SGHVS and FNYEAQ. The CDR3 consists of 18 residues. The V and J ends lost 0 bases and 3 bases, in that order; junction bases with no gene match: 9. The DNA for the CDR3 is TGTGCCAGCAGCTTAGCGGAGGAGCGGGGGGCTTTCTACAATGAGCAGTTCTTC. Translating it yields CASSLAEERGAFYNEQFF.

On this clonotype itself: The CDR3 carries no conserved terminal phenylalanine or tryptophan, so it likely arises from a read error. The chain recombines TRBV7-6 with TRBJ2-1; 8 bases match TRBD1. Germline loops: CDR1 SGHVS, CDR2 FNYEAQ. There are 18 residues in the CDR3. Germline trimming cut 4 bases from V and 0 bases from J; bases unmatched to any gene: 11. In DNA form, the CDR3 reads TGTGCCAGCAGCTCACAGGGGGGCAGGGTTTCCTCCTACAATGAGCAGTTCTAC. Translated: CASSSQGGRVSSYNEQFY.

This clonotype has a handful of counts. CDR3 DNA: TGTGCCAGCAGTTTAGGGGACAATCAGCCCCAGCATTTT. Its protein is CASSLGDNQPQHF. The chain couples TRBV12-3 or TRBV12-4 to TRBJ1-5; D is unresolved. The CDR3 is 13 residues long. The V end was cut by 1 base, the J end by 3 bases, with 4 bases between.

This rearrangement joins TRBV27 to TRBJ1-2; D possibly corresponds to TRBD1 (6 bases). CDR3 length equals 14 residues. V gave up 2 bases and J gave up 0 bases, with 7 bases separating them. Germline CDR1 MNHEY, CDR2 SMNVEV (reference sequence). The CDR3 is CASSLDRTNYGYTF. For the CDR3, the DNA is TGTGCCAGCAGTTTAGACAGGACTAACTATGGCTACACCTTC.